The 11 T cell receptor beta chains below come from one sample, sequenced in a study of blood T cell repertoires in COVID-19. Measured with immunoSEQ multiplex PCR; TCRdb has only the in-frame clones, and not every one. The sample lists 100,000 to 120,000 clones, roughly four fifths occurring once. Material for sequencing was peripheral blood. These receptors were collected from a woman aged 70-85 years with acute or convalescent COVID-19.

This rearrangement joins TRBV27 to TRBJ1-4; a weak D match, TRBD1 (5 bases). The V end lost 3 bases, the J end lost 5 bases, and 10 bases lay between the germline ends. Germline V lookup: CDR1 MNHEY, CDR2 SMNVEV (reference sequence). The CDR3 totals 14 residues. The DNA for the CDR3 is TGTGCCAGCAGTTTCAGGGATCCAAATGAAAAACTGTTTTTT. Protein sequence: CASSFRDPNEKLFF.

The CDR3 spells CSVEGQGGTYGYTF. The CDR3 DNA follows: TGCAGCGTTGAAGGACAGGGGGGGACTTATGGCTACACCTTC. J is TRBJ1-2 and V is TRBV29-1; TRBD1 agrees at 9 bases. This CDR3 is 14 amino acids long. With 1 base clipped from V and 5 bases from J, the junction kept 5 bases outside the gene matches. The germline V gene has CDR1 SQVTM and CDR2 ANQGSEA. Looking up the rest from reference TRBV29-1 and TRBJ1-2 gives the full variable domain: SAVISQKPSRDICQRGTSLTIQCQVDSQVTMMFWYRQQPGQSLTLIATANQGSEATYESGFVIDKFPISRPNLTFSTLTVSNMSPEDSSIYLCSVEGQGGTYGYTFGSGTRLTVV.

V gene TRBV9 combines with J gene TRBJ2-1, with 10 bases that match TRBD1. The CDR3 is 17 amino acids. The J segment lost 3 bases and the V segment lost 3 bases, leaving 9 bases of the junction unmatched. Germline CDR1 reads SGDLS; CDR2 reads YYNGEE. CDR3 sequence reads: CASSADRDRGYYNEQFF. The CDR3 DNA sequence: TGTGCCAGCAGCGCCGACCGGGACAGGGGCTACTACAATGAGCAGTTCTTC.

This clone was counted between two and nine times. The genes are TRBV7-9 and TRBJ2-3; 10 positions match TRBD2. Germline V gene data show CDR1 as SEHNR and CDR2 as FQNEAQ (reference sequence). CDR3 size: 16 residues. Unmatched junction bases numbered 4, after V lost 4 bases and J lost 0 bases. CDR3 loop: CASSSLLAGSTDTQYF. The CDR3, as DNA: TGTGCCAGCAGCTCGTTACTAGCGGGGAGCACAGATACGCAGTATTTT.

The CDR3 region has the DNA TGTGCCAGCAGCCCTCAAGGGGCGCTTCGGACTGAAGCTTTCTTT. Its translation is CASSPQGALRTEAFF. This chain joins TRBV7-2 and TRBJ1-1, with a tentative D call TRBD1 (5 bases). Trimming removed 5 bases at V and 5 bases at J, with 18 bases between. CDR1 is SGHTA and CDR2 is FQGNSA in the germline V gene. The CDR3 contains 15 residues.

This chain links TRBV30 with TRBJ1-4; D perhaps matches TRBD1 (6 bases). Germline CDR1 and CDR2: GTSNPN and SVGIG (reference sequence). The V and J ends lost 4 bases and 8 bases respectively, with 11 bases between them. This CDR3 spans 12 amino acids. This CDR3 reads CAWNRVEEKLFF. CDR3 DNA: TGTGCCTGGAACAGGGTTGAAGAAAAACTGTTTTTT.

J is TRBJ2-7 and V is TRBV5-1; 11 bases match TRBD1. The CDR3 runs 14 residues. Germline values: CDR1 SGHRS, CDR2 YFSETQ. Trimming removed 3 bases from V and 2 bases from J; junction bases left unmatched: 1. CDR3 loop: CASSSGQGAYEQYF. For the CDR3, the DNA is TGCGCCAGCAGCTCGGGACAGGGGGCCTACGAGCAGTACTTC.

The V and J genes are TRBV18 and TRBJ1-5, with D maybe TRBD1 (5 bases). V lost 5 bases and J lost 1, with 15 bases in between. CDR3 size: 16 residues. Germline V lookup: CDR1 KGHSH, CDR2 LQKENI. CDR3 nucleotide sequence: TGTGCCAGCTCATCCCGGCAGGGTCCGAGCAATCAGCCCCAGCATTTT. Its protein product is CASSSRQGPSNQPQHF.

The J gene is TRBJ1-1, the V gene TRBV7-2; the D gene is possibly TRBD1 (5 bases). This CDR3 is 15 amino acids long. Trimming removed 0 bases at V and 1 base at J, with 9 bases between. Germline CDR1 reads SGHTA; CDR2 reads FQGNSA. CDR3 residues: CASSLAHRGNTEAFF. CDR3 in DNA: TGTGCCAGCAGCTTAGCGCATAGGGGGAACACTGAAGCTTTCTTT.

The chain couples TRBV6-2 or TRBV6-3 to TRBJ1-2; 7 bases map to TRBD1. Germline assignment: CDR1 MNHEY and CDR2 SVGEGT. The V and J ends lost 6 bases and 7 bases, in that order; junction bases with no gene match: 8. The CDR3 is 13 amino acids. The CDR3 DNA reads TGTGCCAGCAGCGACAGGGCAGTAGTTGGCTACACCTTC. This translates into CASSDRAVVGYTF.

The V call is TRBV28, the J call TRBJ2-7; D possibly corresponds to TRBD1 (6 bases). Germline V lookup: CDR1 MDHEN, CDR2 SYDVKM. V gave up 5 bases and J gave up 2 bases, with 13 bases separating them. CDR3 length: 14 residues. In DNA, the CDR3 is TGTGCCAGCAGTCCCCGGACAGTTCCCTACGAGCAGTACTTC. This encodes CASSPRTVPYEQYF.